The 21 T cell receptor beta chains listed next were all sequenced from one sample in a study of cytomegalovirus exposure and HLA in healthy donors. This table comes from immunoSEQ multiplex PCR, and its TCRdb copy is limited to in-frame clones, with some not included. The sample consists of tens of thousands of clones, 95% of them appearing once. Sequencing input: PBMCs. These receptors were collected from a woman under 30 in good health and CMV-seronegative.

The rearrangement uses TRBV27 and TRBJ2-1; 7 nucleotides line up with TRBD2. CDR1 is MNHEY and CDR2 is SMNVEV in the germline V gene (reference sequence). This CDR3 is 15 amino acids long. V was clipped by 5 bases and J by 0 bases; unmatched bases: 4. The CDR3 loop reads CASSPIAGSYNEQFF. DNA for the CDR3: TGTGCCAGCAGTCCAATAGCGGGCTCCTACAATGAGCAGTTCTTC.

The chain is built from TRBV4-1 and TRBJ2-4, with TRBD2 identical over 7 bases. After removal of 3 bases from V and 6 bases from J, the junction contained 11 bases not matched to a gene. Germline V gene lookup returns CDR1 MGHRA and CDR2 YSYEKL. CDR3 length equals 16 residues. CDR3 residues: CASSHPRGEVRNIQYF. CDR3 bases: TGCGCCAGCAGCCATCCCCGGGGGGAGGTGAGAAACATTCAGTACTTC.

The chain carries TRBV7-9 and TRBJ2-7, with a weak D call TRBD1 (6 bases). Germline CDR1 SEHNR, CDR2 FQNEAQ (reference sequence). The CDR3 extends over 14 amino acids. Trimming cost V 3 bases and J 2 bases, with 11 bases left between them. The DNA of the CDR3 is TGTGCCAGCAGCTTCCCAGGGGCCCCCTACGAGCAGTACTTC. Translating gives CASSFPGAPYEQYF.

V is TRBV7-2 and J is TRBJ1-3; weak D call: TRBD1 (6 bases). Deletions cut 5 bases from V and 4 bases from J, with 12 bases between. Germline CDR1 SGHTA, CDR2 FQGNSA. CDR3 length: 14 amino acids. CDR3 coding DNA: TGTGCCAGCAGCAATCCAGGGGCGGGAAACACCATATATTTT. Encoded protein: CASSNPGAGNTIYF.

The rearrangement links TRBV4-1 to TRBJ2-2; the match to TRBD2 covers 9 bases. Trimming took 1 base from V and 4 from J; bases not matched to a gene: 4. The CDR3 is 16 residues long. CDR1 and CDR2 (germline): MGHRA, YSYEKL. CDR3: CASSQVLAGLTGELFF. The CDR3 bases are TGCGCCAGCAGCCAAGTACTAGCGGGCCTCACCGGGGAGCTGTTTTTT.

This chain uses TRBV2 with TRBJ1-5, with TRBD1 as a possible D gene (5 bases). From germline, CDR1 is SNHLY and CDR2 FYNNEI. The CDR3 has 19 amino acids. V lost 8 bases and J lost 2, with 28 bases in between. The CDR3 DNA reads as TGTGCCAGCGGGGCCCACGCGCAATTCAGGTCTCGGGGCAATCAGCCCCAGCATTTT. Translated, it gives CASGAHAQFRSRGNQPQHF.

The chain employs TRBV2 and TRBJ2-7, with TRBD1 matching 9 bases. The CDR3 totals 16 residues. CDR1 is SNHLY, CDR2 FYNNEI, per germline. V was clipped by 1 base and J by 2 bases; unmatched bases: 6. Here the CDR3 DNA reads TGTGCCAGCAGTGAAGAGGTGGGACAGGGCACCTACGAGCAGTACTTC. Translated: CASSEEVGQGTYEQYF.

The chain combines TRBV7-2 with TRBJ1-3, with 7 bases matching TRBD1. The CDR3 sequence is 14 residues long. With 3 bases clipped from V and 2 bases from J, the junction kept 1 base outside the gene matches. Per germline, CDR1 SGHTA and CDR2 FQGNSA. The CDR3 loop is CASSFQGAGNTIYF. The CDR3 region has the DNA TGTGCCAGCAGCTTTCAGGGGGCTGGAAACACCATATATTTT.

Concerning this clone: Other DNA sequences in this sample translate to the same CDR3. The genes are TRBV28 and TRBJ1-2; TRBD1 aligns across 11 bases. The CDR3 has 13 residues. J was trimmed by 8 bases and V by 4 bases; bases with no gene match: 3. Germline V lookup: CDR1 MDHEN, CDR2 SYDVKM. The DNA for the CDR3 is TGTGCCAGCAGTTCGGGACAGGGGGGAGGCTACACCTTC. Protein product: CASSSGQGGGYTF.

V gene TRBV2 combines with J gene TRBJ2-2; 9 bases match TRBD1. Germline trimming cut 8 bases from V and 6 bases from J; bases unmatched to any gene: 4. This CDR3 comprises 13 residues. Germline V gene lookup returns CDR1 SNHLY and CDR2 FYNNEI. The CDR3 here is CASGDRGAGELFF. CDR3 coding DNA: TGTGCCAGCGGAGACAGGGGGGCCGGGGAGCTGTTTTTT.

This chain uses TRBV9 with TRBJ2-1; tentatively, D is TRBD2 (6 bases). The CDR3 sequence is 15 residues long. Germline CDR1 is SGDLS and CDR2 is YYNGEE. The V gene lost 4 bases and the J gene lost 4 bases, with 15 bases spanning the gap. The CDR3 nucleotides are TGTGCCAGCAGCCTAGGAGGGGACTCTTACAATGAGCAGTTCTTC. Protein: CASSLGGDSYNEQFF.

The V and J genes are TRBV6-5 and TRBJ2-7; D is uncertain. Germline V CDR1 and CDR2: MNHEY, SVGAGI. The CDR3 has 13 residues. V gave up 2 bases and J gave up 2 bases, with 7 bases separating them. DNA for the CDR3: TGTGCCAGCAGTTACGGGCAGACCTACGAGCAGTACTTC. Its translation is CASSYGQTYEQYF.

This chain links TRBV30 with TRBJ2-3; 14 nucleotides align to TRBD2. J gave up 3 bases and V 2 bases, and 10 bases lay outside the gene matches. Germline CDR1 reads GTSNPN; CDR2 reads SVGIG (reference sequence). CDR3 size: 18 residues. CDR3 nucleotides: TGTGCCTGGAGTTCGCCGCTGGGACTAGCGGGAGCAACAGATACGCAGTATTTT. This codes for CAWSSPLGLAGATDTQYF.

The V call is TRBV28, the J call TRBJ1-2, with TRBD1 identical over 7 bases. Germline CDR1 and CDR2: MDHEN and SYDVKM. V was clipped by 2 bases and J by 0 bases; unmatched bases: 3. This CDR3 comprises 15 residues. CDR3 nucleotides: TGTGCCAGCAGTTTAATTGGGACAGCTAACTATGGCTACACCTTC. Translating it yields CASSLIGTANYGYTF.

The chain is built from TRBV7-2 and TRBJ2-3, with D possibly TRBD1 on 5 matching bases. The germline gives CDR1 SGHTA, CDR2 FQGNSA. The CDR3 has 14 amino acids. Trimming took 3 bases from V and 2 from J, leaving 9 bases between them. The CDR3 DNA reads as TGTGCCAGCAGCTTGCCCAGGGTCACAGATACGCAGTATTTT. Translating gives CASSLPRVTDTQYF. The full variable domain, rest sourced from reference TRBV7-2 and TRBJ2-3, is GAGVSQSPSNKVTEKGKDVELRCDPISGHTALYWYRQSLGQGLEFLIYFQGNSAPDKSGLPSDRFSAERTGGSVSTLTIQRTQQEDSAVYLCASSLPRVTDTQYFGPGTRLTVL.

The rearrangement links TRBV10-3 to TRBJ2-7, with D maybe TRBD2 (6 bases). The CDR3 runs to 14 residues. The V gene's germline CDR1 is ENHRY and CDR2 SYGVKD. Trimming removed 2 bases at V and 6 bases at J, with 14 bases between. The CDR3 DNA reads TGTGCCATCAGTGAGGTGTCTCCAGCGGGCGAGCAGTACTTC. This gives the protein CAISEVSPAGEQYF.

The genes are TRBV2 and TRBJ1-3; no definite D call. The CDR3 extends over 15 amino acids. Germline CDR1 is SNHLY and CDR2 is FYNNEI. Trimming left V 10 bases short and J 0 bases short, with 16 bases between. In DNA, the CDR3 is TGTGCCACCACTCAGGAACATTTCTCTGGAAACACCATATATTTT. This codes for CATTQEHFSGNTIYF.

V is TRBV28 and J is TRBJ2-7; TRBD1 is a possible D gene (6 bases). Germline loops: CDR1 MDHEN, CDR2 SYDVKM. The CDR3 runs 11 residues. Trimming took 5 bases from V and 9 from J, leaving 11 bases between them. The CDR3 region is CASSRQALQYF. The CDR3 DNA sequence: TGTGCCAGCAGTCGACAGGCCCTGCAGTACTTC.

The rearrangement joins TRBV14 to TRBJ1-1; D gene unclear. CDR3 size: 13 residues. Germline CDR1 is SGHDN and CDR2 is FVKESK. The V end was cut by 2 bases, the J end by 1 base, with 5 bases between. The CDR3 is CASSQLRNTEAFF. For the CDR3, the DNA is TGTGCCAGCAGCCAATTGAGGAACACTGAAGCTTTCTTT. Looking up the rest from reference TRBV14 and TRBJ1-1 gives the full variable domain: EAGVTQFPSHSVIEKGQTVTLRCDPISGHDNLYWYRRVMGKEIKFLLHFVKESKQDESGMPNNRFLAERTGGTYSTLKVQPAELEDSGVYFCASSQLRNTEAFFGQGTRLTVV.

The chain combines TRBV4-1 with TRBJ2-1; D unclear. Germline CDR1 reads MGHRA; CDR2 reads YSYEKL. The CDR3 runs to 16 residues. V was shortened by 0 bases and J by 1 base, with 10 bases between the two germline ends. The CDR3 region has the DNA TGCGCCAGCAGCCAAGATCGAGGAAGATCCTACAATGAGCAGTTCTTC. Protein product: CASSQDRGRSYNEQFF.

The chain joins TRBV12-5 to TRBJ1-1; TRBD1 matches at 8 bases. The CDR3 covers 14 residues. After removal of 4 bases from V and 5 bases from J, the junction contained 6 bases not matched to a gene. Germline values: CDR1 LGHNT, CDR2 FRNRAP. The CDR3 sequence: CASGWTGSRTEAFF. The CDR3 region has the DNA TGTGCTAGTGGTTGGACAGGGAGCAGGACTGAAGCTTTCTTT.